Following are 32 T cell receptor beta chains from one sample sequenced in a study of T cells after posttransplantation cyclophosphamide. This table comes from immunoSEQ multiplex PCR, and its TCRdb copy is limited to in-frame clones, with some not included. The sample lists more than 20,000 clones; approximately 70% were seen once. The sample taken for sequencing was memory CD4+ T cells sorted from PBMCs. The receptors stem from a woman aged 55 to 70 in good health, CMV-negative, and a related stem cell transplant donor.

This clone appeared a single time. This CDR3 reads CASQALTYEQYF. As DNA, the CDR3 is TGCGCCAGTCAGGCCCTAACCTACGAGCAGTACTTC. The V gene is TRBV10-2, the J gene TRBJ2-7, with unresolved D. V lost 9 bases to trimming and J lost 2 bases, with 11 bases between them. In germline, CDR1 is WSHSY, CDR2 SAAADI. This CDR3 spans 12 amino acids.

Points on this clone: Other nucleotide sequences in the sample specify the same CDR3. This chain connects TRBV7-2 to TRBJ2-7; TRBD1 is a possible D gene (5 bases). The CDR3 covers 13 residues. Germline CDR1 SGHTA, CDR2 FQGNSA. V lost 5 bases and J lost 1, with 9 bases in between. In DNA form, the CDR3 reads TGTGCCAGCAGCCCTACAGGATCCTACGAGCAGTACTTC. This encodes CASSPTGSYEQYF.

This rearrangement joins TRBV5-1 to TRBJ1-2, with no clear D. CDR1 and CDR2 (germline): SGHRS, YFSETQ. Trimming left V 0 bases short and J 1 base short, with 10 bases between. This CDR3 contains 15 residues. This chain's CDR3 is CASSLAEPNNYGYTF. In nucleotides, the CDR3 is TGCGCCAGCAGCTTGGCGGAGCCTAATAACTATGGCTACACCTTC. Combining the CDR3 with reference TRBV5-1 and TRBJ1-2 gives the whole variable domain KAGVTQTPRYLIKTRGQQVTLSCSPISGHRSVSWYQQTPGQGLQFLFEYFSETQRNKGNFPGRFSGRQFSNSRSEMNVSTLELGDSALYLCASSLAEPNNYGYTFGSGTRLTVV.

The CDR3 nucleotides are TGTGCCAGCAGCTTACAGCGACAGAACTCTGGGGCCAACGTCCTGACTTTC. This gives the protein CASSLQRQNSGANVLTF. This chain connects TRBV7-9 to TRBJ2-6; a weak D match, TRBD1 (5 bases). Per germline, CDR1 SEHNR and CDR2 FQNEAQ (reference sequence). V lost 2 bases and J 0 bases, leaving 11 bases between the germline ends. The CDR3 runs to 17 residues.

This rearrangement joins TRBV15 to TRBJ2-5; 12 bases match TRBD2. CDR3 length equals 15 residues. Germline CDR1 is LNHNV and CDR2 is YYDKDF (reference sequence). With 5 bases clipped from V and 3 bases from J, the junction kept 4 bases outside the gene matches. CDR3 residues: CATSSRTSGKETQYF. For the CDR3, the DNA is TGTGCCACCAGCTCTCGGACTAGCGGGAAAGAGACCCAGTACTTC.

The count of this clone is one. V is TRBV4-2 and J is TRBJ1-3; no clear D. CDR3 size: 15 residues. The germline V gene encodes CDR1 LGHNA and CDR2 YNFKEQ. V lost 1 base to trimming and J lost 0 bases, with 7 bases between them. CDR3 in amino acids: CASSQGRHSGNTIYF. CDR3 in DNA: TGTGCCAGCAGCCAAGGGCGGCACTCTGGAAACACCATATATTTT.

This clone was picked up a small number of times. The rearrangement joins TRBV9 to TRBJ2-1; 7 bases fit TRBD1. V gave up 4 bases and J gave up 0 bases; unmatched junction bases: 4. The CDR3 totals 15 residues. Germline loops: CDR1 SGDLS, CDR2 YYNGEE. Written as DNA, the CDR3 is TGTGCCAGCAGCCTGACAGGGAGCTCCTACAATGAGCAGTTCTTC. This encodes CASSLTGSSYNEQFF.

This chain's CDR3 is CSGESYEQFF. The CDR3 region has the DNA TGCAGCGGCGAGAGTTATGAGCAGTTCTTC. The rearrangement uses TRBV29-1 and TRBJ2-1; D unclear. Germline V lookup: CDR1 SQVTM, CDR2 ANQGSEA. The CDR3 has 10 amino acids. V shed 7 bases and J shed 8 bases, with 9 bases lying between them.

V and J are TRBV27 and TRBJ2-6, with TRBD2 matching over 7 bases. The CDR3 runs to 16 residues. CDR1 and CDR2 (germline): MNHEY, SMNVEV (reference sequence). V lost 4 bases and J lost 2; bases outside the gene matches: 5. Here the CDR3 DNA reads TGTGCCAGCAGTTCCTCGAGCGGGACTGGGGCCAACGTCCTGACTTTC. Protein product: CASSSSSGTGANVLTF.

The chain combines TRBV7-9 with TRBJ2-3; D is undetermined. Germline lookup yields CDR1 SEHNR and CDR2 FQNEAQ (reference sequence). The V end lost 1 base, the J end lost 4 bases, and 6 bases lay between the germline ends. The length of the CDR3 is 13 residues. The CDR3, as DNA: TGTGCCAGCAGCTTAGAGCCCTCAGATACGCAGTATTTT. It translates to CASSLEPSDTQYF. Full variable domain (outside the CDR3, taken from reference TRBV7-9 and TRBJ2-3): DTGVSQNPRHKITKRGQNVTFRCDPISEHNRLYWYRQTLGQGPEFLTYFQNEAQLEKSRLLSDRFSAERPKGSFSTLEIQRTEQGDSAMYLCASSLEPSDTQYFGPGTRLTVL.

The CDR3 DNA follows: TGTGCCAGCAGCCCCCGGCTCGGGGGTGTAGGCTACACCTTC. It specifies CASSPRLGGVGYTF. This chain links TRBV11-2 with TRBJ1-2, with a possible D match to TRBD1 (5 bases). The germline V and J ends were trimmed by 5 bases and 8 bases, with 18 bases remaining between them. CDR1 and CDR2 (germline): SGHAT, FQNNGV. The CDR3 sequence is 14 residues long.

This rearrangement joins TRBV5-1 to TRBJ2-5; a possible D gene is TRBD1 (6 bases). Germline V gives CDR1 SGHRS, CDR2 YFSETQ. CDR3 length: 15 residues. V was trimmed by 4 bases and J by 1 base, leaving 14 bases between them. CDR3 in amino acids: CASSQGLGSQETQYF. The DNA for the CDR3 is TGCGCCAGCAGCCAGGGGTTGGGTAGCCAAGAGACCCAGTACTTC. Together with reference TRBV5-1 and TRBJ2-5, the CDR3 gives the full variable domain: KAGVTQTPRYLIKTRGQQVTLSCSPISGHRSVSWYQQTPGQGLQFLFEYFSETQRNKGNFPGRFSGRQFSNSRSEMNVSTLELGDSALYLCASSQGLGSQETQYFGPGTRLLVL.

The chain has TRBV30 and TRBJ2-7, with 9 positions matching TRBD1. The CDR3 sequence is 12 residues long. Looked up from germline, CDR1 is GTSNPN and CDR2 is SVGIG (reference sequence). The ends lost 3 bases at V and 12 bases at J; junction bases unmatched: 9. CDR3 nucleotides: TGTGCCTGGAGCGCCGACAGGGGGAAGAGGTACTTC. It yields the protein CAWSADRGKRYF.

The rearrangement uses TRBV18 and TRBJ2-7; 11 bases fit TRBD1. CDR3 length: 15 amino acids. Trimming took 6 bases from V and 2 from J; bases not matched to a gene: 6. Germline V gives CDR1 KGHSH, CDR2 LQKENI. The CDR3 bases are TGTGCCAGCTCGCTCGGGACAGGGGGAACCTACGAGCAGTACTTC. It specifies CASSLGTGGTYEQYF.

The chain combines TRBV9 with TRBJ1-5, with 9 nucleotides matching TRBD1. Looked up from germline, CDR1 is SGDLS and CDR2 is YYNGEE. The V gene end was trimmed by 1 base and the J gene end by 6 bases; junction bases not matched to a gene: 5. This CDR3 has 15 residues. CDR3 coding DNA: TGTGCCAGCAGCGTACCGGACAGGGGTGGTCAGCCCCAGCATTTT. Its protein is CASSVPDRGGQPQHF.

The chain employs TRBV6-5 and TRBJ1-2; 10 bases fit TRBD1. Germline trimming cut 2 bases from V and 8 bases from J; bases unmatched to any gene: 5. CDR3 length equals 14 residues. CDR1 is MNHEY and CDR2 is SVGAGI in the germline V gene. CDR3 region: CASSYRDRGYGYTF. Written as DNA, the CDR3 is TGTGCCAGCAGTTACCGGGACAGGGGTTACGGCTACACCTTC.

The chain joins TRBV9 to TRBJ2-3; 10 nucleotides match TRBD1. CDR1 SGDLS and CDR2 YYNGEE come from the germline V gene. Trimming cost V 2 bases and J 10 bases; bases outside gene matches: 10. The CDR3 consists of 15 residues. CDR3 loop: CASSVTDRGVGSQYF. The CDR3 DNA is TGTGCCAGCAGCGTGACGGACAGGGGGGTCGGTTCGCAGTATTTT.

Here the CDR3 DNA reads TGTGCCAGCACCGTGGACAGGGTGAACACTGAAGCTTTCTTT. This sequence encodes CASTVDRVNTEAFF. The V call is TRBV28, the J call TRBJ1-1; 8 bases align to TRBD1. V was clipped by 7 bases and J by 0 bases; unmatched bases: 4. From germline, CDR1 is MDHEN and CDR2 SYDVKM. The CDR3 extends over 14 amino acids.

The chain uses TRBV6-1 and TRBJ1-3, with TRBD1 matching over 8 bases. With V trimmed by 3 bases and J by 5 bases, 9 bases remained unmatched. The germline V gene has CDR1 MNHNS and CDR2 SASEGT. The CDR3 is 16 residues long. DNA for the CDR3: TGTGCCAGCAGTGATAAGTCAGGGGGCAATAGAAACACCATATATTTT. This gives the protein CASSDKSGGNRNTIYF.

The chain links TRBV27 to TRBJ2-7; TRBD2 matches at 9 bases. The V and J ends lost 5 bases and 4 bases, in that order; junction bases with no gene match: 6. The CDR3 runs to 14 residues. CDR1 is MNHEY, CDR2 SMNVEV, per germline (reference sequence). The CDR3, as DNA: TGTGCCAGCAGTCGCGGGACTAGCACTTACGAGCAGTACTTC. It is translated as CASSRGTSTYEQYF.

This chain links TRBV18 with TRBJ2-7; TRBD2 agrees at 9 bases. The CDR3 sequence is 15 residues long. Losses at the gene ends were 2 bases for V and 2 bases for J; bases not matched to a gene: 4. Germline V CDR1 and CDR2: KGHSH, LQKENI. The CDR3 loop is CASSPRAGGPYEQYF. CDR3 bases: TGTGCCAGCTCACCAAGGGCGGGGGGGCCCTACGAGCAGTACTTC. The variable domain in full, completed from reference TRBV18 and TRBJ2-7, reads NAGVMQNPRHLVRRRGQEARLRCSPMKGHSHVYWYRQLPEEGLKFMVYLQKENIIDESGMPKERFSAEFPKEGPSILRIQQVVRGDSAAYFCASSPRAGGPYEQYFGPGTRLTVT.

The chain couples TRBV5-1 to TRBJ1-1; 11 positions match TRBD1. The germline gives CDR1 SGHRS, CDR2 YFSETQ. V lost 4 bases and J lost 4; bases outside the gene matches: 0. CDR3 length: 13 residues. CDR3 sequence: CASSGTGGTEAFF. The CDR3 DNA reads TGCGCCAGCAGCGGGACAGGGGGCACTGAAGCTTTCTTT.

CDR3 sequence: CASSYRTGGNEQFF. DNA for the CDR3: TGTGCCAGCAGTTACAGGACAGGGGGAAATGAGCAGTTCTTC. The chain carries TRBV6-5 and TRBJ2-1; 10 nucleotides match TRBD1. The CDR3 extends over 14 amino acids. Germline V gene data show CDR1 as MNHEY and CDR2 as SVGAGI. With V trimmed by 2 bases and J by 7 bases, 2 bases remained unmatched.

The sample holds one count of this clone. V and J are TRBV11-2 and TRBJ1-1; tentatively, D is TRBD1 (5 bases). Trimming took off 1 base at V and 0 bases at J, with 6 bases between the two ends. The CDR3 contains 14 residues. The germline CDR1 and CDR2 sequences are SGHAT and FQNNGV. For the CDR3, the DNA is TGTGCCAGCAGCTTAGGACAGATGAACACTGAAGCTTTCTTT. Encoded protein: CASSLGQMNTEAFF.

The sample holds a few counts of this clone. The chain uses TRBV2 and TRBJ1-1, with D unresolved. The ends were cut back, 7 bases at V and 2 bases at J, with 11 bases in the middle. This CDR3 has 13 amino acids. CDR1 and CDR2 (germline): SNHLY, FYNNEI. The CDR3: CASKYLTNTEAFF. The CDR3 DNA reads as TGTGCCAGCAAGTACCTAACTAACACTGAAGCTTTCTTT.

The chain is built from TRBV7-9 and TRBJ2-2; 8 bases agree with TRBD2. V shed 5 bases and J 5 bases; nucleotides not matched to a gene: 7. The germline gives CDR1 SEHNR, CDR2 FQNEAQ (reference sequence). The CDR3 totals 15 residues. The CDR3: CASSLGTRWTGELFF. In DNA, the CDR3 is TGTGCCAGCAGCCTAGGGACTAGGTGGACCGGGGAGCTGTTTTTT. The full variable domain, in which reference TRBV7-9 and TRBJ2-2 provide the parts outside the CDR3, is DTGVSQNPRHKITKRGQNVTFRCDPISEHNRLYWYRQTLGQGPEFLTYFQNEAQLEKSRLLSDRFSAERPKGSFSTLEIQRTEQGDSAMYLCASSLGTRWTGELFFGEGSRLTVL.

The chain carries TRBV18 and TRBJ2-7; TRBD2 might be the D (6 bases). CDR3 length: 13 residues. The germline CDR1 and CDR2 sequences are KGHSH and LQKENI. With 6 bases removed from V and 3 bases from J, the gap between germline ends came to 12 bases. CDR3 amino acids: CASSSGLNYEQYF. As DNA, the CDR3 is TGTGCCAGCTCGTCGGGACTTAACTACGAGCAGTACTTC.

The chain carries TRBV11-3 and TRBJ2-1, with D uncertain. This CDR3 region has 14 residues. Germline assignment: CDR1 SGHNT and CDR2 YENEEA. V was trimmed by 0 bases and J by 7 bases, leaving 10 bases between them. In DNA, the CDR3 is TGTGCCAGCAGCTTAGATGGAGCCTTGAATGAGCAGTTCTTC. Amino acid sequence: CASSLDGALNEQFF.

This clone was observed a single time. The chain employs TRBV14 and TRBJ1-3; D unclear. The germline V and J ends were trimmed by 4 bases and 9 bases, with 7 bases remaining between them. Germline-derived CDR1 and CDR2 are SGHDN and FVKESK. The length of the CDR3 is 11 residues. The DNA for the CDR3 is TGTGCCAGCAGCCTGCGAGGCACCATATATTTT. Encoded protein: CASSLRGTIYF.

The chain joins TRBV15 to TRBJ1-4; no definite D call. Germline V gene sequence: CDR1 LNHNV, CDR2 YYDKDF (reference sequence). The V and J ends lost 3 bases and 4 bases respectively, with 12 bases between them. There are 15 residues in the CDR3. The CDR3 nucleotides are TGTGCCACCAGCAGGTTTACACAGCTTAATGAAAAACTGTTTTTT. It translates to CATSRFTQLNEKLFF.

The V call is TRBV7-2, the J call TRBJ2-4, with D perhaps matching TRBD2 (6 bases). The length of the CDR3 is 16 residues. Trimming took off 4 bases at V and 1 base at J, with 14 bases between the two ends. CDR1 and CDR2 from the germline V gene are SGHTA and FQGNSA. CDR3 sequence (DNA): TGTGCCAGCAGCTCGGTCGGGGGTGCGGCCAAAAACATTCAGTACTTC. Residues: CASSSVGGAAKNIQYF.

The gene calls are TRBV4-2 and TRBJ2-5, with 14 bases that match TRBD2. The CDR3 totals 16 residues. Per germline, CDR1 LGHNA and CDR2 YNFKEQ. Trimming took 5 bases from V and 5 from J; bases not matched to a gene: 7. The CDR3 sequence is CASSTRLAGGVETQYF. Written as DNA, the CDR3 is TGTGCCAGCAGCACACGACTAGCGGGAGGGGTGGAGACCCAGTACTTC.